Listed below are T cell receptor beta chains from one sample, sequenced in a study of blood T cell repertoires in COVID-19. Sequenced by immunoSEQ multiplex PCR; TCRdb stores in-frame clones only, minus some. The sample contains about 150,000 clones, roughly 72% of which appear only once. The material sequenced was peripheral blood. The receptors were gathered from a woman older than 75 with acute or convalescent COVID-19. Each CDR3 is given with its conserved first and last residue. Fields, in order: J gene, D gene, V gene, clone size, CDR3 DNA, CDR3 protein. D genes are given only for firm matches. Clone sizes are given selectively: once, few, many, or a class where the clone is expanded.

TRBJ2-1,NA,TRBV11-2,few,TGTGCCAGCAGCTTAGAACCCGGCGGAGAGCAGTTCTTC,CASSLEPGGEQFF
TRBJ2-2,NA,TRBV24-1,NA,TGTGCCACCAGTGATCGGGCGGGGTATCGGATGGGGGGACCCAACACCGGGGAGCTGTTTTTT,CATSDRAGYRMGGPNTGELFF
TRBJ1-5,TRBD1,TRBV4-2,few,TGTGCCAGCAGCCCGTCCCGGGACAGGAACAATCAGCCCCAGCATTTT,CASSPSRDRNNQPQHF
TRBJ2-1,NA,TRBV3-1/TRBV3-2,NA,TGTGCCAGCAGCCAAACGAGGGGGGGGGCCCTGTTCTTC,CASSQTRGGALFF
TRBJ1-2,NA,TRBV19,NA,TGTGCCAGTAGTACTGGGAGGTCAAGCTATGGCTACACCTTC,CASSTGRSSYGYTF
TRBJ1-3,NA,TRBV3-1/TRBV3-2,NA,TGTGCCAGCAGCCAAGGGACATTCGGGTCCGGGACCATATATTTT,CASSQGTFGSGTIYF
TRBJ1-6,TRBD1,TRBV5-8,NA,TGTGCCAGCAGCTTGGCCCGGGAGGGGGCAATGAGCTCCTATAATTCACCCCTCCACTTT,CASSLAREGAMSSYNSPLHF
TRBJ1-2,TRBD1,TRBV18,many,TGTGCCAGCTCGGACAGGATTAACTATGGCTACACCTTC,CASSDRINYGYTF
TRBJ2-1,TRBD2,TRBV2,few,TGTGCCAGCCGAGAGGGGACTAGGGGTGAGCAGTTCTTC,CASREGTRGEQFF
TRBJ1-5,NA,TRBV19,NA,TGTGCCAGTAGTCCACCTCCGGGACAAGGCGGAACGCCCCAGCATTTT,CASSPPPGQGGTPQHF
TRBJ2-3,TRBD2,TRBV24-1,NA,TGTGCCACCAGTGGCTGGGGCGGGGGGGGTACAGATACGCAGTATTTT,CATSGWGGGGTDTQYF
TRBJ1-2,NA,TRBV2,NA,TGTGCCAGCAGTGAATCGGACAGAGGCCTCTATGGCTACACCTTC,CASSESDRGLYGYTF
TRBJ1-5,TRBD1,TRBV6-5,NA,TGTGCCAGCCGCTTCTCTGGACAGGCTGATCAGCCCCAGCATTTT,CASRFSGQADQPQHF
TRBJ1-1,TRBD1,TRBV18,NA,TGTGCCAGCTCACTACGGACAGGGGACCCTGAAGCTTTCTTT,CASSLRTGDPEAFF
TRBJ2-2,TRBD2,TRBV5-4,NA,TGTGCCAGCAGCTTAGGGGCAAGCATAGGGAGGGCCGGGGAGCTGTTTTTT,CASSLGASIGRAGELFF
TRBJ1-1,NA,TRBV27,few,TGTGCCAGCAGTTCACAGACAGTTAACACTGAAGCTTTCTTT,CASSSQTVNTEAFF
TRBJ2-5,TRBD2,TRBV5-1,NA,TGCGCCAGCAGCTTGACTAGCGGGAGAGAGGAGACCCAGTACTTC,CASSLTSGREETQYF
TRBJ2-2,NA,TRBV30,NA,TGTGCCTGGGTGACTAGTCCCGGGGAGCTGTTTTTT,CAWVTSPGELFF
TRBJ1-1,TRBD1,TRBV30,NA,TGTGCCTGGAGTGACTTAAAGACAGGGGACACTGAAGCTTTCTTT,CAWSDLKTGDTEAFF
TRBJ1-1,TRBD1,TRBV7-9,NA,TGTGCCAGCAGCTTACGGACAGGGGACACTGAAGCTTTCTTT,CASSLRTGDTEAFF
TRBJ1-1,TRBD1,TRBV5-1,once,TGCGCCAGCAGCGCGGGAGACAGGGGGAGCATGAACACTGAAGCTTTCTTT,CASSAGDRGSMNTEAFF
TRBJ1-1,NA,TRBV2,NA,TGTGCCAGCAGTGAGGTTGGGGCGCGAGCTTTCTTT,CASSEVGARAFF
TRBJ1-1,NA,TRBV10-3,NA,TGTGCCATCAGTGAATCGGACACCAACACTGAAGCTTTCTTT,CAISESDTNTEAFF
TRBJ1-2,NA,TRBV7-8,NA,TGTGCCAGCAGCTTAGACGGTTCCGCCTATGGCTACACCTTC,CASSLDGSAYGYTF
TRBJ1-1,NA,TRBV29-1,once,TGCAGCGGAGCAGGGGACCCTCTCACTGAAGCTTTCTTT,CSGAGDPLTEAFF
TRBJ1-6,NA,TRBV2,NA,TGTGCCAGCAGGGCGGTAAGCTCCTATAATTCACCCCTCCACTTT,CASRAVSSYNSPLHF
TRBJ2-7,TRBD2,TRBV10-1,NA,TGCGCCAGCAGTGAGGGGACTAGCGGAGCCAGCCTCCTCGAGCAGTACTTC,CASSEGTSGASLLEQYF
TRBJ1-5,TRBD1,TRBV27,NA,TGTGCCAGCAGTTCCCAGACAGGGATACGGAGCAATCAGCCCCAGCATTTT,CASSSQTGIRSNQPQHF
TRBJ1-3,NA,TRBV5-1,NA,TGCGCCAGCAGCTTTAGTTTTACCGACTCTGGAAACACCATATATTTT,CASSFSFTDSGNTIYF
TRBJ1-4,NA,TRBV6-5,once,TGTGCCAGCAGGCGAGATGAAAAACTGTTTTTT,CASRRDEKLFF
TRBJ2-3,NA,TRBV27,few,TGTGCCAGCAGTTTAACCGCGGGTGGGGATACGCAGTATTTT,CASSLTAGGDTQYF
TRBJ2-2,TRBD1,TRBV2,NA,TGTGCCAGCAGTTCCCAGGGGGCAAACACCGGGGAGCTGTTTTTT,CASSSQGANTGELFF
TRBJ2-1,NA,TRBV4-2,once,TGTGCCAGCAGCCAAGAAAGTGGGAGGTCCTACAATGAGCAGTTCTTC,CASSQESGRSYNEQFF
TRBJ1-5,NA,TRBV19,NA,TGTGCCAGCCGGGAACGAGGCGGGAGCAATCAGCCCCAGCATTTT,CASRERGGSNQPQHF
TRBJ2-1,NA,TRBV11-3,NA,TGTGCCAGCAGCTCCCGTTCAGGGGCTGAGCAGTTCTTC,CASSSRSGAEQFF
TRBJ1-6,TRBD1,TRBV5-1,NA,TGCGCCAGCAGCTTGGGAGAGGACAGGGTTGGTTCACCCCTCCACTTT,CASSLGEDRVGSPLHF
TRBJ2-1,TRBD1,TRBV24-1,NA,TGTGCCACCAGTGATATTCCGGGACAGGTAAGCAATGAGCAGTTCTTC,CATSDIPGQVSNEQFF
TRBJ2-1,NA,TRBV5-1,NA,TGCGCCAGCAGCAGATTAAAGCGGAATGAGCAGTTCTTC,CASSRLKRNEQFF
TRBJ1-1,NA,TRBV19,NA,TGTGCCAGTAGTCAGGACTGGGCTGTTCCTGAAGCTTTCTTT,CASSQDWAVPEAFF
TRBJ2-3,NA,TRBV6-5,NA,TGTGCCAGCAGTAGTTTTAGCGCTCCCGCAGATACGCAGTATTTT,CASSSFSAPADTQYF